What follows are 11 T cell receptor beta chains derived from one specimen sequenced in a study of CD8 T cells in Susac syndrome (dated by TCRdb to between 2018 and 2021). The method behind the library was the immunoSEQ multiplex PCR assay. RNA was extracted using the RNeasy kit, and 0.5 to 1 microgram was reverse transcribed with random hexamers. The raw public reads went through TCRdb reprocessing: fastp at Q25, MiXCR clone calling, in-frame beta chains kept. Entries are consolidated by CDR3 protein sequence, retaining the most common genes and DNA. The sample records about 300,000 distinct CDR3 sequences, about 91% of which are singletons. Of the sample, approximately 0.18% falls within the top ten clones. The sequenced sample consisted of CD8+ T cells from PBMCs. All receptors derive from a human donor with multiple sclerosis.

V is TRBV7-9 and J is TRBJ2-3; D not resolved. This CDR3 has 14 residues. Per the germline V gene, CDR1 is SEHNR and CDR2 is FQNEAQ (reference sequence). The germline V and J ends were trimmed by 3 bases and 11 bases, with 18 bases remaining between them. The CDR3 nucleotides read TGTGCCAGCAGCTTTAACCTAGGCCATACAGAGCAGTATTTT. It encodes CASSFNLGHTEQYF.

The J gene is TRBJ2-1, the V gene TRBV19, with TRBD2 matching over 8 bases. The germline gives CDR1 LNHDA, CDR2 SQIVND (reference sequence). The CDR3 contains 15 residues. Trimming at V came to 6 bases and at J to 4 bases, leaving 8 bases not matched to a gene. The CDR3 DNA sequence: TGTGCCAGTAGACTAGCGGTGAGAGGATACAATGAGCAGTTCTTC. Its translation is CASRLAVRGYNEQFF.

The chain couples TRBV20-1 to TRBJ2-7; 7 nucleotides match TRBD2. The junction had 20 bases not matched to a gene; V was cut back by 0 bases and J by 3 bases. CDR1 is DFQATT, CDR2 SNEGSKA, per germline (reference sequence). This CDR3 spans 19 amino acids. The DNA for the CDR3 is TGCAGTGCTAGAGATTGGCCCCCCCAAGGGGCTGGGAGGGGCTACGAGCAGTACTTC. Translated, it gives CSARDWPPQGAGRGYEQYF.

The genes are TRBV4-1 and TRBJ1-2; TRBD1 might be the D (5 bases). Trimming took off 1 base at V and 3 bases at J, with 9 bases between the two ends. Per germline, CDR1 MGHRA and CDR2 YSYEKL. The CDR3 contains 14 residues. CDR3 region: CASSQAGWDYGYTF. Written as DNA, the CDR3 is TGCGCCAGCAGCCAAGCAGGGTGGGACTATGGCTACACCTTC.

This clonotype came up once. The V call is TRBV27, the J call TRBJ1-1, with 9 positions matching TRBD1. V was clipped by 4 bases and J by 5 bases; unmatched bases: 11. CDR3 length equals 16 residues. CDR1 is MNHEY, CDR2 SMNVEV, per germline (reference sequence). The CDR3 bases are TGTGCCAGCAGTTCCGGGACAGGGAGGGTTCGAACTGAAGCTTTCTTT. As protein: CASSSGTGRVRTEAFF.

The genes are TRBV6-5 and TRBJ1-1, with 9 bases aligning to TRBD1. J gave up 4 bases and V 2 bases, and 8 bases lay outside the gene matches. Germline assignment: CDR1 MNHEY and CDR2 SVGAGI. This CDR3 has 16 residues. In nucleotides, the CDR3 is TGTGCCAGCAGTTACCCCAAGACAGGGGGTTTCACTGAAGCTTTCTTT. This gives the protein CASSYPKTGGFTEAFF.

V usage is TRBV6-2 or TRBV6-3 and J usage is TRBJ2-7; TRBD2 aligns across 13 bases. This CDR3 has 15 amino acids. The J segment lost 6 bases and the V segment lost 6 bases, leaving 8 bases of the junction unmatched. Germline V CDR1 and CDR2: MNHEY, SVGEGT. CDR3 in DNA: TGTGCCAGCAGCGATCCGGGACTAGCGGGATTCGAGCAGTACTTC. It is translated as CASSDPGLAGFEQYF.

The V gene is TRBV11-2, the J gene TRBJ2-1; 8 bases are a match to TRBD1. There are 15 residues in the CDR3. CDR1 is SGHAT, CDR2 FQNNGV, per germline. V was pared by 3 bases and J by 9 bases, with 10 bases of the junction left unmatched. The chain's CDR3 is CASSLGRQGRFEQFF. The CDR3, as DNA: TGTGCCAGCAGCTTGGGAAGACAGGGGCGCTTTGAGCAGTTCTTC.

As regards this clonotype: A read error may account for a junction end that differs from germline. The chain couples TRBV27 to TRBJ2-5; perhaps TRBD1 as D (6 bases). The CDR3 spans 17 residues. Germline CDR1 MNHEY, CDR2 SMNVEV (reference sequence). As DNA, the CDR3 is TGTGCCAGCAGCTTATTCACCCCAGGGGACCACCAAGAGACCCAGTACTTC. Translated, it gives CASSLFTPGDHQETQYF.

The genes are TRBV19 and TRBJ2-7; D is uncertain. Deletions cut 1 base from V and 0 bases from J, with 13 bases between. This CDR3 has 16 residues. Germline-derived CDR1 and CDR2 are LNHDA and SQIVND (reference sequence). The DNA of the CDR3 is TGTGCCAGTAGTATAGCGAGCCGCTCCAACTCCTACGAGCAGTACTTC. This codes for CASSIASRSNSYEQYF.

The V and J genes are TRBV20-1 and TRBJ2-1; 7 positions match TRBD1. The CDR3 length is 17 residues. After removal of 0 bases from V and 0 bases from J, the junction contained 8 bases not matched to a gene. Germline V gene lookup returns CDR1 DFQATT and CDR2 SNEGSKA (reference sequence). The CDR3 coding sequence is TGCAGTGCTAGAGATGGGACAGCGATAAGCTCCTACAATGAGCAGTTCTTC. This codes for CSARDGTAISSYNEQFF.